These 16 T cell receptor beta chains share one sample of origin, sequenced in a study of blood T cells in healthy people across ages. Alongside a J-beta primer mix, a sample-barcoded 5' primer served in a second PCR lasting roughly 7 to 11 cycles. TCRdb re-called the 5' RACE reads with MiXCR, one entry per CDR3 protein. The profile covers 1.5 million to 2 million distinct CDR3 sequences, with 28% appearing a single time and 7.7% taken by the ten largest. The sequenced sample was blood. The origin of the receptors is a woman aged 30 to 39 in good health.

Only a few counts were recorded for this clonotype. The genes are TRBV9 and TRBJ2-7, with TRBD1 matching 9 bases. The CDR3 has 16 amino acids. CDR1 is SGDLS and CDR2 is YYNGEE in the germline V gene. Unmatched junction bases numbered 10, after V lost 3 bases and J lost 3 bases. The CDR3 sequence: CASSGPGQGSDYEQYF. As DNA, the CDR3 is TGTGCCAGCAGCGGACCGGGACAGGGTTCGGACTACGAGCAGTACTTC.

This clonotype showed up just a few times. The chain combines TRBV28 with TRBJ2-1; possible D gene TRBD1, 5 bases. The CDR3 contains 15 residues. Between the trimmed V and J ends, which lost 5 bases and 6 bases, there was a span of 17 bases. From germline, CDR1 is MDHEN and CDR2 SYDVKM. The CDR3 nucleotides read TGTGCCAGCAGTCCCCCAGGGAATTTTGGCAATGAGCAGTTCTTC. Translation: CASSPPGNFGNEQFF.

Many counts were recorded for this clonotype. CDR3 in amino acids: CASSRGGQENIQYF. In nucleotides, the CDR3 is TGTGCCAGCAGTCGGGGAGGACAAGAAAACATTCAGTACTTC. The chain recombines TRBV6-5 with TRBJ2-4, with a possible D match to TRBD2 (6 bases). CDR1 and CDR2 (germline): MNHEY, SVGAGI. This CDR3 spans 14 amino acids. Trimming removed 5 bases at V and 5 bases at J, with 13 bases between.

The chain couples TRBV20-1 to TRBJ1-6, with TRBD1 as a possible D gene (5 bases). Germline CDR1 and CDR2: DFQATT and SNEGSKA (reference sequence). V shed 0 bases and J shed 7 bases, with 16 bases lying between them. The CDR3 is made up of 16 amino acids. The CDR3 region is CSARDLPLGTNSPLHF. The CDR3 DNA follows: TGCAGTGCTAGAGATCTGCCTTTGGGGACCAATTCACCCCTCCACTTT.

On this clonotype: A read error is possible here, since a much larger clone lies one base away. In nucleotides, the CDR3 is TGTGCCAGCAGCTTACGGGACAGGGCGAACTATGGCCACACCTTC. Its protein product is CASSLRDRANYGHTF. The chain combines TRBV7-2 with TRBJ1-2, with 9 bases fitting TRBD1. Germline V gives CDR1 SGHTA, CDR2 FQGNSA. The CDR3 loop spans 15 amino acids.

The chain uses TRBV7-2 and TRBJ2-7; TRBD2 agrees at 10 bases. The CDR3 consists of 16 residues. V gave up 5 bases and J gave up 3 bases; unmatched junction bases: 10. CDR1 and CDR2 (germline): SGHTA, FQGNSA. The CDR3 DNA reads TGTGCCAGCAGCCCCGCCCCCCTAGCGGGAGTCTACGAGCAGTACGTC. Translation gives CASSPAPLAGVYEQYV.

The chain links TRBV28 to TRBJ2-7; no reliable D call. Trimming removed 6 bases at V and 3 bases at J, with 15 bases between. The CDR3 sequence is 14 residues long. CDR1 and CDR2 from the germline V gene are MDHEN and SYDVKM. The CDR3 DNA is TGTGCCAGCAGGCCCGGGTTGGGGTACTACGAGCAGTACTTC. Encoded protein: CASRPGLGYYEQYF.

The chain joins TRBV5-1 to TRBJ1-1, with 7 bases matching TRBD1. Germline CDR1 SGHRS, CDR2 YFSETQ. The V segment lost 2 bases and the J segment 3 bases; nucleotides outside the gene matches: 7. The CDR3 covers 15 residues. The CDR3, as DNA: TGCGCCAGCAGCTTTAGCCCTACAGGGGACACTGAAGCTTTCTTT. This gives the protein CASSFSPTGDTEAFF.

This clonotype came up a few times. J is TRBJ1-1 and V is TRBV6-6; D uncertain. The CDR3 loop spans 14 amino acids. V was trimmed by 5 bases and J by 8 bases, leaving 18 bases between them. The germline CDR1 and CDR2 sequences are MNHNY and SVGAGI (reference sequence). CDR3 amino acids: CASSPGLVVLEAFF. The DNA of the CDR3 is TGTGCCAGCAGTCCCGGGTTGGTAGTGCTAGAAGCTTTCTTT.

This chain links TRBV5-6 with TRBJ1-2; a possible D gene is TRBD1 (6 bases). The germline V and J ends were trimmed by 4 bases and 7 bases, with 17 bases remaining between them. In germline, CDR1 is SGHDT, CDR2 YYEEEE. This CDR3 contains 14 residues. The CDR3 loop is CASSGGRGSSGYTF. The CDR3 bases are TGTGCCAGCAGCGGGGGGAGGGGGTCCAGTGGCTACACCTTC.

The chain employs TRBV6-1 and TRBJ1-1; 7 bases align to TRBD1. The CDR3 length is 14 residues. J was trimmed by 7 bases and V by 0 bases; bases with no gene match: 5. CDR1 is MNHNS and CDR2 is SASEGT in the germline V gene. The chain's CDR3 is CASSEAVTGVEAFF. In nucleotides, the CDR3 is TGTGCCAGCAGTGAAGCGGTCACAGGGGTTGAAGCTTTCTTT.

The chain has TRBV7-9 and TRBJ2-4, with a possible D match to TRBD2 (5 bases). The V and J ends lost 5 bases and 13 bases respectively, with 33 bases between them. There are 18 residues in the CDR3. CDR1 and CDR2 (germline): SEHNR, FQNEAQ (reference sequence). Written as DNA, the CDR3 is TGTGCCAGCAGCCCCGTTGGTGGGGAGTCTAGCTCCTACAATGAGCAGTACTTC. The encoded protein is CASSPVGGESSSYNEQYF.

A word on this clonotype: The junction differs from germline at one of its ends, possibly a read error. CDR3 residues: CARSTAQRVRTYEQYF. The DNA of the CDR3 is TGTGCCCGCAGCACCGCCCAGCGGGTCCGTACCTACGAGCAGTACTTC. The chain couples TRBV5-6 to TRBJ2-7, with D perhaps TRBD2 (6 bases). The CDR3 is 16 amino acids. Germline loops: CDR1 SGHDT, CDR2 YYEEEE. Filled out from reference TRBV5-6 and TRBJ2-7, the complete variable domain reads DAGVTQSPTHLIKTRGQQVTLRCSPKSGHDTVSWYQQALGQGPQFIFQYYEEEERQRGNFPDRFSGHQFPNYSSELNVNALLLGDSALYLCARSTAQRVRTYEQYFGPGTRLTVT.

This clonotype was counted at least ten times. The rearrangement links TRBV7-8 to TRBJ2-1; D might be TRBD2 (5 bases). This CDR3 has 15 residues. Germline lookup yields CDR1 SGHVS and CDR2 FQNEAQ. Trimming shortened V by 0 bases and J by 2 bases, and 8 bases separated the two germline ends. The CDR3 DNA reads as TGTGCCAGCAGCTTAGCGGGAGAGGCCTACAATGAGCAGTTCTTC. Protein product: CASSLAGEAYNEQFF.

This clonotype has more than one count but fewer than ten. The rearrangement joins TRBV2 to TRBJ2-1; TRBD1 agrees at 9 bases. The junction had 4 bases not matched to a gene; V was cut back by 7 bases and J by 6 bases. Looked up from germline, CDR1 is SNHLY and CDR2 is FYNNEI. The CDR3 is 13 amino acids. CDR3 protein: CASTEGQGNEQFF. In DNA form, the CDR3 reads TGTGCCAGCACCGAGGGACAGGGCAATGAGCAGTTCTTC.

The chain links TRBV4-1 to TRBJ1-2, with D hard to call. Deletions cut 4 bases from V and 7 bases from J, with 13 bases between. Germline V gene data show CDR1 as MGHRA and CDR2 as YSYEKL. This CDR3 is built from 13 residues. DNA for the CDR3: TGCGCCAGCAGCCCAACAGTCGAAGGTGGCTACACCTTC. Translation: CASSPTVEGGYTF.